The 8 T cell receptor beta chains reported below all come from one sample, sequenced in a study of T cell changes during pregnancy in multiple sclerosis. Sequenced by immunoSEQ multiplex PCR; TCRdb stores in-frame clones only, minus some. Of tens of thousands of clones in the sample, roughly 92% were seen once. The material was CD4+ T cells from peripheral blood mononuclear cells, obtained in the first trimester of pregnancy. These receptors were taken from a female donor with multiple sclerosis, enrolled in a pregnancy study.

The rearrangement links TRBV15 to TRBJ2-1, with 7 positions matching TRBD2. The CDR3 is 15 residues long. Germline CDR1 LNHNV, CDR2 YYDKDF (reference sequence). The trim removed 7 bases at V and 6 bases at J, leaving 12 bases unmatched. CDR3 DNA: TGTGCCACCAACAAAGGCGGGAGAGTTCTCAATGAGCAGTTCTTC. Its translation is CATNKGGRVLNEQFF.

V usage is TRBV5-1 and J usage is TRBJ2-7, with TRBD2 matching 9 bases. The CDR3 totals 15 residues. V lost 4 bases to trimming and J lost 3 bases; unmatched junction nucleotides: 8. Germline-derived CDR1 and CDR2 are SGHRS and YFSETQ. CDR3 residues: CASSVASGVYYEQYF. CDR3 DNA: TGCGCCAGCAGCGTCGCTAGCGGGGTCTACTACGAGCAGTACTTC. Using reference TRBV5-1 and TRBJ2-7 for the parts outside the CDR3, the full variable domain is KAGVTQTPRYLIKTRGQQVTLSCSPISGHRSVSWYQQTPGQGLQFLFEYFSETQRNKGNFPGRFSGRQFSNSRSEMNVSTLELGDSALYLCASSVASGVYYEQYFGPGTRLTVT.

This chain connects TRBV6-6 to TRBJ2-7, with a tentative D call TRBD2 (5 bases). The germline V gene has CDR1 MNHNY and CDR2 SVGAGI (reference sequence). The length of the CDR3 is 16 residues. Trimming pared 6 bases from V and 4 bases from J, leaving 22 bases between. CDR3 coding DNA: TGTGCCAGCAGCCGCGCCGGAGGTGGGTCCTTTTACGAGCAGTACTTC. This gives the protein CASSRAGGGSFYEQYF.

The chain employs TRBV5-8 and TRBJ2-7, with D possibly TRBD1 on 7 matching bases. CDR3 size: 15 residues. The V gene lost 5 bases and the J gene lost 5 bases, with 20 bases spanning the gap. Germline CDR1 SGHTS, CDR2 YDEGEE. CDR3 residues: CASSQSYRGGNEQYF. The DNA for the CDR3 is TGTGCCAGCAGTCAATCATACAGGGGAGGTAACGAGCAGTACTTC.

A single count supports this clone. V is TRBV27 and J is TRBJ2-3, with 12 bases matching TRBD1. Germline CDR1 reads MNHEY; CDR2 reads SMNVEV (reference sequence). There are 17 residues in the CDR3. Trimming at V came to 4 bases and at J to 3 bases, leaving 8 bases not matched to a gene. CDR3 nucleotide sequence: TGTGCCAGCAGTTCCCCTCCGGGACAGGGGGCGACAGATACGCAGTATTTT. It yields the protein CASSSPPGQGATDTQYF.

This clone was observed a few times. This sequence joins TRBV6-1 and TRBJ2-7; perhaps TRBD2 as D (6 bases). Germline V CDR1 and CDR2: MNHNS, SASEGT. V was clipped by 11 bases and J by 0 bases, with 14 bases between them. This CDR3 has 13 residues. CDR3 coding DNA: TGTGCCGCAGCGGGCAGAAACTCCTACGAGCAGTACTTC. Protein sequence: CAAAGRNSYEQYF.

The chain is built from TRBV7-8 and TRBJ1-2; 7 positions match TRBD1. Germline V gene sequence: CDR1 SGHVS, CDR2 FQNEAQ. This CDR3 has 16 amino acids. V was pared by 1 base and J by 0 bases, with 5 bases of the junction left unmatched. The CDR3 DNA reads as TGTGCCAGCAGCTTAGGGGGACAGCCTGCTAACTATGGCTACACCTTC. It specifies CASSLGGQPANYGYTF.

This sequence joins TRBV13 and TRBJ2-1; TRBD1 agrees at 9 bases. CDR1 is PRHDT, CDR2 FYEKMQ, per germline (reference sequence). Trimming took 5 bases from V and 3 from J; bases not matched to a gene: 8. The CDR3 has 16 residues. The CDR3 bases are TGTGCCAGCAGCGCCTGGGGACAGGGTCTCTACAATGAGCAGTTCTTC. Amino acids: CASSAWGQGLYNEQFF.